This T cell receptor beta chain was found in a study of cytomegalovirus exposure and HLA in healthy donors. Study results and limitations: Most TCR beta V segments were productive about 90% or about 30% of the time in an earlier analysis. As a later analysis showed, a missense DCLRE1C variant was linked to trimming of TCR beta V- and J-genes.

Trimming removed 10 bases at V and 0 bases at J, with 10 bases between. Germline values: CDR1 MDHEN, CDR2 SYDVKM. This CDR3 spans 13 amino acids. With regard to this clone: The antigen remains unidentified.

The PCR was carried out with 60 Vbeta primers and 13 Jbeta primers. TCRdb's copy holds only in-frame clones and misses some; the assay was immunoSEQ multiplex PCR. This sample has some 90,000 clones, with 65% to 80% found just once. The sequence derives from a man aged 25 to 45 in good health and CMV-seronegative. This rearrangement joins TRBV28 to TRBJ2-1; D gene ambiguous. Material for sequencing was PBMCs. The CDR3 loop is CATVRSSYNEQFF. The CDR3 DNA reads as TGTGCCACCGTTCGGAGCTCCTACAATGAGCAGTTCTTC.